The source of this T cell receptor (beta chain) is a study of blood T cell repertoires in COVID-19. Germline values: CDR1 MNHEY, CDR2 SVGEGT. This CDR3 has 15 residues. The ends lost 2 bases at V and 1 base at J; junction bases unmatched: 3. Per the original data handling: Amplification of reference gene primers was used by the study to estimate nucleated cell counts. Sequencing used immunoSEQ multiplex PCR; TCRdb keeps in-frame clones, though not all of them. That table gives V, J and clone size, and the DNA gave D and trimming. The repertoire holds approximately 190,000 clones, with about 88% as singletons.

This clonotype was sampled from a man under 40 with active or convalescent COVID-19. The V and J genes are TRBV6-2 or TRBV6-3 and TRBJ1-1, with 8 nucleotides matching TRBD1. The sequencing sample was made of peripheral blood. CDR3 residues: CASSYQGAGNTEAFF. CDR3 nucleotides: TGTGCCAGCAGTTACCAGGGGGCCGGGAACACTGAAGCTTTCTTT.